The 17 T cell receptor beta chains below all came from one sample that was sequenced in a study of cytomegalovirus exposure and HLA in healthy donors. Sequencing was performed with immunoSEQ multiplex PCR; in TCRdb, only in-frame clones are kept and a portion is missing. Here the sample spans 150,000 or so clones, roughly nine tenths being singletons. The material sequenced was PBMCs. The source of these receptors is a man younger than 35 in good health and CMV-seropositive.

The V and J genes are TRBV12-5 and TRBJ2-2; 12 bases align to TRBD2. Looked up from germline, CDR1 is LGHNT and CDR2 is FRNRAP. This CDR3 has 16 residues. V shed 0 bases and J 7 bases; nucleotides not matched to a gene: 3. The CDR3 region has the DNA TGTGCTAGTGGTTTGGTGCTAGCGGGGGGGCGCGGGGAGCTGTTTTTT. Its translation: CASGLVLAGGRGELFF. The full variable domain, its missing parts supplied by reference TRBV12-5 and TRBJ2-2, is DARVTQTPRHKVTEMGQEVTMRCQPILGHNTVFWYRQTMMQGLELLAYFRNRAPLDDSGMPKDRFSAEMPDATLATLKIQPSEPRDSAVYFCASGLVLAGGRGELFFGEGSRLTVL.

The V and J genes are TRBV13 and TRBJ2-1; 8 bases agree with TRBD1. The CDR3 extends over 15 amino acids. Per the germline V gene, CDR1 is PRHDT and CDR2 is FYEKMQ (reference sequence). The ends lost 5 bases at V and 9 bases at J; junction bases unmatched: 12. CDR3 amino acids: CASSLGTGPALEQFF. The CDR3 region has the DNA TGTGCCAGCAGCCTGGGGACAGGCCCCGCGCTTGAGCAGTTCTTC.

CDR3 bases: TGTGCCAGCAGAGCAGGGGTCTCGGGGGCCAACGTCCTGACTTTC. Encoded protein: CASRAGVSGANVLTF. The chain is built from TRBV6-5 and TRBJ2-6; the D gene is possibly TRBD1 (6 bases). Germline values: CDR1 MNHEY, CDR2 SVGAGI. The CDR3 runs to 15 residues. Trimming took 6 bases from V and 4 from J, leaving 13 bases between them.

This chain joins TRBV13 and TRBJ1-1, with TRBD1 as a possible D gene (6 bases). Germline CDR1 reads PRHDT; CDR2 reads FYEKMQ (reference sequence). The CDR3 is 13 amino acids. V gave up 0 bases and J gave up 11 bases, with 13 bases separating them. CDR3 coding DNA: TGTGCCAGCAGCTTAGGGCTAAGGGGGGGGGCTTTCTTT. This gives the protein CASSLGLRGGAFF.

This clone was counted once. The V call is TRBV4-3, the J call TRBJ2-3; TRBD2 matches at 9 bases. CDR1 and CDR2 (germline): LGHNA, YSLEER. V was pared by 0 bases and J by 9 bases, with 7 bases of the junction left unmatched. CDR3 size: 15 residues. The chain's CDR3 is CASSQDGREGITQYF. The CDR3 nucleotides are TGCGCCAGCAGCCAAGATGGGCGGGAGGGCATCACGCAGTATTTT.

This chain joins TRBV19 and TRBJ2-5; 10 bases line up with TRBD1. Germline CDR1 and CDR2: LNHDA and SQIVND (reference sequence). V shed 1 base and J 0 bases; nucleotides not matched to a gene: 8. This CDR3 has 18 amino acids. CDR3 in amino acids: CASSIVGDRGPNQETQYF. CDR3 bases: TGTGCCAGTAGTATAGTAGGGGACAGGGGTCCTAACCAAGAGACCCAGTACTTC.

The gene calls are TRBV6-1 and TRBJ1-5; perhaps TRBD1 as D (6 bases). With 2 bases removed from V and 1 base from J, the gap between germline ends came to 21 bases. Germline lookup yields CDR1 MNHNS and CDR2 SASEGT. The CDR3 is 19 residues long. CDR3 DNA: TGTGCCAGCAGTGAATACGCGGGGGCCGAACGGAGAAGCAATCAGCCCCAGCATTTT. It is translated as CASSEYAGAERRSNQPQHF.

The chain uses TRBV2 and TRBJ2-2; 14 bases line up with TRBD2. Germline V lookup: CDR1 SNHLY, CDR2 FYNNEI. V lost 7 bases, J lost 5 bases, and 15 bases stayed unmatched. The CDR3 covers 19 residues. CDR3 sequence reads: CASNPGTSGSGEGTGELFF. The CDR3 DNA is TGTGCCAGCAACCCCGGGACTAGCGGGAGCGGCGAGGGGACCGGGGAGCTGTTTTTT.

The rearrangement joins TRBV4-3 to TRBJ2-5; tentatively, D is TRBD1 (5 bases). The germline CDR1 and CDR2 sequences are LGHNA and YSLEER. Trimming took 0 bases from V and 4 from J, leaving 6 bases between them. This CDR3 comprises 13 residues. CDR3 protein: CASSQDRAETQYF. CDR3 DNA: TGCGCCAGCAGCCAAGACAGGGCAGAGACCCAGTACTTC.

The CDR3 bases are TGTGCCAGCAGTACCGGACAGGGAAACTTCTATGGCTACACCTTC. Translating gives CASSTGQGNFYGYTF. V and J are TRBV28 and TRBJ1-2; 8 nucleotides agree with TRBD1. The CDR3 has 15 amino acids. Trimming took 5 bases from V and 4 from J; bases not matched to a gene: 9. Germline V gene lookup returns CDR1 MDHEN and CDR2 SYDVKM.

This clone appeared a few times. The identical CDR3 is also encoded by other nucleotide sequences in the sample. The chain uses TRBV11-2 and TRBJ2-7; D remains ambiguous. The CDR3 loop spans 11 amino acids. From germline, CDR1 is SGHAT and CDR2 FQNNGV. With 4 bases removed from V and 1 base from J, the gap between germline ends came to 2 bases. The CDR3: CASSSSYEQYF. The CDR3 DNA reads TGTGCCAGCAGCTCGTCCTACGAGCAGTACTTC.

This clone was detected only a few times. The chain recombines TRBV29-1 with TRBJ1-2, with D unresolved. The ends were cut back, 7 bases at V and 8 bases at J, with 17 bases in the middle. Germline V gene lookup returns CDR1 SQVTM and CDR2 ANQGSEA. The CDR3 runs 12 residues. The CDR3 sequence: CSAAGGSGGYTF. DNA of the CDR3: TGCAGCGCGGCAGGAGGATCGGGCGGCTACACCTTC. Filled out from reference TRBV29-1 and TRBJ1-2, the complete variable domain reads SAVISQKPSRDICQRGTSLTIQCQVDSQVTMMFWYRQQPGQSLTLIATANQGSEATYESGFVIDKFPISRPNLTFSTLTVSNMSPEDSSIYLCSAAGGSGGYTFGSGTRLTVV.

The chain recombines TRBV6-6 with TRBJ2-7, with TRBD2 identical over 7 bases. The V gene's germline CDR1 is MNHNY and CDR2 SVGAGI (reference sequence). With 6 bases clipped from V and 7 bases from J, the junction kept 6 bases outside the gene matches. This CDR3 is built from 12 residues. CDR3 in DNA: TGTGCCAGCAGCCAGCCGGGGGGAGAGCAGTACTTC. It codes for CASSQPGGEQYF.

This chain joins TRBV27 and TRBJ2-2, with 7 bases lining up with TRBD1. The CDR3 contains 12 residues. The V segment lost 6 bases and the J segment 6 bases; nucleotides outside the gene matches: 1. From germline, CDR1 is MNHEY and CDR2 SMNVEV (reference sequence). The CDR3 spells CASRQGAGELFF. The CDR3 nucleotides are TGTGCCAGCAGGCAGGGGGCCGGGGAGCTGTTTTTT.

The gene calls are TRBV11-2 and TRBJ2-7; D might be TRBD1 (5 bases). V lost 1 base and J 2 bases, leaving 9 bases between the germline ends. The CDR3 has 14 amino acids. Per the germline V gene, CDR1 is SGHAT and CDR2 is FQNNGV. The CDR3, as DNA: TGTGCCAGCAGCTTAGGGGTCAGGGCCTACGAGCAGTACTTC. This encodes CASSLGVRAYEQYF.

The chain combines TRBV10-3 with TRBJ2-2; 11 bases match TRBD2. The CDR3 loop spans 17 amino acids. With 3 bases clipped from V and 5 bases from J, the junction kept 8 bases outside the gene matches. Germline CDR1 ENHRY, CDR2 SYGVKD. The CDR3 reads CAISDHSGRVPTGELFF. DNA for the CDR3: TGTGCCATCAGTGACCATAGCGGGAGGGTCCCAACCGGGGAGCTGTTTTTT.

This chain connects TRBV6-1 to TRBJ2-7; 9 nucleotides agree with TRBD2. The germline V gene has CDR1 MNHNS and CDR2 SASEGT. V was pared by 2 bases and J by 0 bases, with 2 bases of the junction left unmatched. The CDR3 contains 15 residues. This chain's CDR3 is CASSELAGSSYEQYF. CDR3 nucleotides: TGTGCCAGCAGTGAACTAGCGGGAAGCTCCTACGAGCAGTACTTC.